Below are 9 T cell receptor beta chains sequenced from a single sample in a study of regulatory T cells in long-lasting Graves disease (dated by TCRdb to 2020 to 2023). Library construction relied on multiplex PCR. TCRdb lists the instrument as Illumina HiSeq 4000. iRepertoire HTBI primers and Arm-PCR amplification of CDR3 regions were used to construct TCR beta libraries. TCRdb ran its own pipeline on the public reads, namely fastp trimming at Q25 and MiXCR clone calling, and kept in-frame beta chains. Rows are combined by CDR3 protein, so each entry shows the most common genes and DNA. The sample contains roughly 420,000 distinct CDR3 sequences, roughly 15% of them found a single time. In total, the top ten clones hold about 20% of the sample. The time point label of this sample denotes: newly diagnosed GD, antithyroid drugs for less than 3 months. RNA was extracted from PBMCs in TRIzol for both TCR sequencing and RNA sequencing.

The sequencing used peripheral blood mononuclear cells (PBMCs), collected at new diagnosis, from a patient treated with antithyroid drugs. These receptors came from a female donor with Graves disease.

A few counts support this clonotype. The chain employs TRBV24-1 and TRBJ2-3; 8 positions agree with TRBD2. The V gene's germline CDR1 is KGHDR and CDR2 SFDVKD. V trimming: 7 bases; J trimming: 5 bases; junction bases outside the gene matches: 10. The CDR3 is made up of 15 amino acids. CDR3: CATRDPGLEEDTQYF. CDR3 nucleotide sequence: TGTGCCACCAGAGATCCGGGACTAGAGGAAGATACGCAGTATTTT.

This clonotype was detected many times. The chain has TRBV12-5 and TRBJ1-1; D uncertain. The germline V and J ends were trimmed by 0 bases and 0 bases, with 11 bases remaining between them. The CDR3 sequence is 16 residues long. Germline V gene lookup returns CDR1 LGHNT and CDR2 FRNRAP. Here the CDR3 DNA reads TGTGCTAGTGGTTTGGTACTCGGACGGGTGAACACTGAAGCTTTCTTT. Residues: CASGLVLGRVNTEAFF.

The V and J genes are TRBV29-1 and TRBJ2-1; D gene uncertain. The CDR3 has 12 amino acids. The germline V and J ends were trimmed by 7 bases and 3 bases, with 10 bases remaining between them. CDR1 SQVTM and CDR2 ANQGSEA come from the germline V gene. Here the CDR3 DNA reads TGCAGCGCCCAGACATACTACAATGAGCAGTTCTTC. Translated, it gives CSAQTYYNEQFF.

This clonotype was recorded many times. The J gene is TRBJ1-2, the V gene TRBV3-1; the D is unclear. This CDR3 has 13 residues. Germline V gives CDR1 LGHDT, CDR2 YNNKEL (reference sequence). Trimming shortened V by 0 bases and J by 7 bases, and 9 bases separated the two germline ends. CDR3 bases: TGTGCCAGCAGCCAAGATTGGCCGGCTGGCTACACCTTC. As protein: CASSQDWPAGYTF.

This clonotype was detected ten times or more. V usage is TRBV6-2 or TRBV6-3 and J usage is TRBJ1-2; TRBD1 might be the D (6 bases). CDR1 MNHEY and CDR2 SVGEGT come from the germline V gene. V dropped 4 bases and J dropped 0 bases, with 12 bases sitting between them. CDR3 size: 15 residues. DNA for the CDR3: TGTGCCAGCAGTTTGCTCGGACAGCCTAACTATGGCTACACCTTC. This sequence encodes CASSLLGQPNYGYTF.

This clonotype was seen ten or more times. V and J are TRBV5-6 and TRBJ2-2; D is unresolved. Per the germline V gene, CDR1 is SGHDT and CDR2 is YYEEEE. The CDR3 totals 14 residues. Trimming shortened V by 0 bases and J by 3 bases, and 6 bases separated the two germline ends. The CDR3 region has the DNA TGTGCCAGCAGCTTGGGGACCTACACCGGGGAGCTGTTTTTT. Its translation: CASSLGTYTGELFF.

This clonotype was seen at least ten times. CDR3 DNA sequence: TGTGCCAGCAGCTTAGCTCAGCGGGGGCCAGGGGAGACCCAGTACTTC. Protein product: CASSLAQRGPGETQYF. The J gene is TRBJ2-5, the V gene TRBV7-7; 8 bases match TRBD2. The trim removed 0 bases at V and 5 bases at J, leaving 8 bases unmatched. The CDR3 extends over 16 amino acids. CDR1 SSHAT and CDR2 FNYEAQ come from the germline V gene (reference sequence).

This clonotype was observed a handful of times. The chain carries TRBV29-1 and TRBJ2-2; D unresolved. Trimming cost V 3 bases and J 5 bases, with 4 bases left between them. CDR3 length: 11 residues. Per germline, CDR1 SQVTM and CDR2 ANQGSEA. In DNA, the CDR3 is TGCAGCGTTGACGAGACCGGGGAGCTGTTTTTT. It codes for CSVDETGELFF.

This clonotype was counted a few times. The chain couples TRBV10-1 to TRBJ2-3, with D tentatively TRBD2 (6 bases). This CDR3 has 14 amino acids. Looked up from germline, CDR1 is WNHNN and CDR2 is SYGVQD (reference sequence). Trimming removed 7 bases at V and 2 bases at J, with 13 bases between. The CDR3 bases are TGCGCCAGCACTCGGGACTTATCCACAGATACGCAGTATTTT. Protein product: CASTRDLSTDTQYF.